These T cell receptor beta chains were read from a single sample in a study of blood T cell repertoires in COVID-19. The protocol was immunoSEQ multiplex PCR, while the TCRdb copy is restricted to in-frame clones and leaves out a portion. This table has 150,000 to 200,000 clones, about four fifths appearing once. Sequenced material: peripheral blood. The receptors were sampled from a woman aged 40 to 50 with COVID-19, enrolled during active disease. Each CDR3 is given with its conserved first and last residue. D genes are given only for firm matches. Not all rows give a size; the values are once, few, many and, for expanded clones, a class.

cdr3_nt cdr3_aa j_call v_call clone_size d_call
TGCAGTTGGACTAGCGGGAGTGAGCAGTACTTC CSWTSGSEQYF TRBJ2-7 TRBV20-1 . TRBD2
TGTGCCTGGAGTGTAATCGGCCAGGGGGCTAATGGCTACACCTTC CAWSVIGQGANGYTF TRBJ1-2 TRBV30 . TRBD1
TGTGCCAGCAGCCTACCCTACGAGCAGTACTTC CASSLPYEQYF TRBJ2-7 TRBV7-2 . .
TGTGCCAGCAGCCGGCAGCGGGGCACTGAAGCTTTCTTT CASSRQRGTEAFF TRBJ1-1 TRBV6-5 . .
TGTGCCAGTAGTATAGATCAGGGCCGGTATGGCTACACCTTC CASSIDQGRYGYTF TRBJ1-2 TRBV19 . .
TGTGCCAGTAGTACCATGCCGGGACAGGGTCTGAACACTGAAGCTTTCTTT CASSTMPGQGLNTEAFF TRBJ1-1 TRBV19 . TRBD1
TGTGCCAGCAGCCGAGGCCTGGGACAGGTACCCTACGAGCAGTACTTC CASSRGLGQVPYEQYF TRBJ2-7 TRBV27 few TRBD1
TGCAGCGTTGAATCGAGGGGGGACAGGGTATGGAACACTGAAGCTTTCTTT CSVESRGDRVWNTEAFF TRBJ1-1 TRBV29-1 . TRBD1
TGTGCCAGCAGCCCGTGGCGCGGAGAAGCTTTCTTT CASSPWRGEAFF TRBJ1-1 TRBV12-3/TRBV12-4 . .
TGCGCCAGCAGCTTGGCAGGGGACAGATCCCATGGCTACACCTTC CASSLAGDRSHGYTF TRBJ1-2 TRBV5-1 . TRBD1
TGTGCCAGCAGCGTAGGGGGCGGGGGTTCCTACAATGAGCAGTTCTTC CASSVGGGGSYNEQFF TRBJ2-1 TRBV9 . TRBD2
TGTGCCAGCAGCTTGGGCGCGGGGGTAAACATTCAGTACTTC CASSLGAGVNIQYF TRBJ2-4 TRBV5-4 . TRBD2
TGTGCCAGCTCTCCGACTAGCGAGCAAGAGACCCAGTACTTC CASSPTSEQETQYF TRBJ2-5 TRBV18 . TRBD2
TGCAGCGTGTCGACAGGGCTCCTCGCCTATGGCTACACCTTC CSVSTGLLAYGYTF TRBJ1-2 TRBV29-1 few TRBD1
TGTGCCAGCGGTCAGGGCCGTGAAAAACTGTTTTTT CASGQGREKLFF TRBJ1-4 TRBV6-5 . .
TGCAGCGTTGAGGTACAGAACTATGGCTACACCTTC CSVEVQNYGYTF TRBJ1-2 TRBV29-1 . .
TGTGCCAGCAGCTACACGCCGGGACAGCCGTTTAAAGAGCAGTACTTC CASSYTPGQPFKEQYF TRBJ2-7 TRBV7-9 . TRBD1
TGCGCCAGCAGCCTGGCCAGTAGGGACTTTGACATTCAGTACTTC CASSLASRDFDIQYF TRBJ2-4 TRBV5-1 once .
TGTGCCAGCAGTGAGGCCGTATTTCCGAACTATGGCTACACCTTC CASSEAVFPNYGYTF TRBJ1-2 TRBV2 . .
TGTGCCAGCAGTTGGGGAGGCGAGCAGTACTTC CASSWGGEQYF TRBJ2-7 TRBV12-3/TRBV12-4 few .
TGCAGCGTCGGGACATACAATGAGCAGTTCTTC CSVGTYNEQFF TRBJ2-1 TRBV29-1 . .
TGTGCCATCAGTGCGGTTACTAGCGCAAGCAATGAGCAGTTCTTC CAISAVTSASNEQFF TRBJ2-1 TRBV10-3 . TRBD2
TGTGCCAGCAGCTCCGGGGTGAGCACCGGGGAGCTGTTTTTT CASSSGVSTGELFF TRBJ2-2 TRBV7-6 . .
TGTGCCAGCGCGGGAGCGGCCGGAAACACCATATATTTT CASAGAAGNTIYF TRBJ1-3 TRBV6-5 . .
TGTGCCAGCAGCCGGACGACAGACCCGTATGGCTACACCTTC CASSRTTDPYGYTF TRBJ1-2 TRBV6-5 . .
TGCGCCAGCAGCCAAATAGGGACAATGAACACTGAAGCTTTCTTT CASSQIGTMNTEAFF TRBJ1-1 TRBV4-1 . .
TGCGCCAGCAGTGACGGCGGGAGTTACTACGAGCAGTACTTC CASSDGGSYYEQYF TRBJ2-7 TRBV10-1 once TRBD2
TGCGCCAGCAGCCAAGTAGCGGAGACCGCCTATGGCTACACCTTC CASSQVAETAYGYTF TRBJ1-2 TRBV4-1 . .
TGTGCCTGGCGTACGGTGGGGACAGGGGGCTTCGGGGAGCTGTTTTTT CAWRTVGTGGFGELFF TRBJ2-2 TRBV30 . TRBD1
TGTGCCAGCAGTGTATTACAGGACACTGAAGCTTTCTTT CASSVLQDTEAFF TRBJ1-1 TRBV2 . .
TGTGCCAGCAGCTTGGCGGGGGTAGAGACCCAGTACTTC CASSLAGVETQYF TRBJ2-5 TRBV5-6 . .
TGTGCCAGCGCCGGGGACAGGGGCCTCGAGCAGTACTTC CASAGDRGLEQYF TRBJ2-7 TRBV6-5 . TRBD1
TGTGCCAGCAGCACGGTTCTAACAGATTATAGCAATCAGCCCCAGCATTTT CASSTVLTDYSNQPQHF TRBJ1-5 TRBV21-1 . .
TGTGCCAGCAGCGTAGGGGGCAGGAGCAATCAGCCCCAGCATTTT CASSVGGRSNQPQHF TRBJ1-5 TRBV9 many .
TGTGCCAGCAGCCAAGTTTTTATGGGGGGGGCCGGAGAGACCCAGTACTTC CASSQVFMGGAGETQYF TRBJ2-5 TRBV3-1/TRBV3-2 . .
TGTGCCAGCAGCTTGGAAGACAGATTATATGGCTACACCTTC CASSLEDRLYGYTF TRBJ1-2 TRBV5-5 . .
TGTGCCAGCAGCCGATGGGGGGAGATTGGCGGGAGTGCCTACGAGCAGTACTTC CASSRWGEIGGSAYEQYF TRBJ2-7 TRBV3-1/TRBV3-2 . TRBD2
TGTGCCAGTAGACAAACAGGGGGCAGCGATCAGCCCCAGCATTTT CASRQTGGSDQPQHF TRBJ1-5 TRBV19 . TRBD1
TGTGCCAGCAGCCCCTTAGGCGGGGGCCGTGTTGAGCAGTTCTTC CASSPLGGGRVEQFF TRBJ2-1 TRBV7-7 . .
TGCGCCAGCAGCTCCAACACAGGGGCCAGCTCCTACGAGCAGTACTTC CASSSNTGASSYEQYF TRBJ2-7 TRBV5-1 . TRBD1
TGTGCCAGCAGTACGCCGGGGGATCAGCCCCAGCATTTT CASSTPGDQPQHF TRBJ1-5 TRBV6-2/TRBV6-3 . .
TGTGCCAGCAGCCAAGGGACAGGAGGGGCTTTCTTT CASSQGTGGAFF TRBJ1-1 TRBV3-1/TRBV3-2 . TRBD1
TGTGCCAGCAGTCACCGGGAATACACTGAAGCTTTCTTT CASSHREYTEAFF TRBJ1-1 TRBV2 . .
TGTGCCAGCAGCCACAAAAGACCGGGACTAGCGGACTACAATGAGCAGTTCTTC CASSHKRPGLADYNEQFF TRBJ2-1 TRBV4-2 few TRBD2
TGTGCCAGCAGCCAAGGTCATTTCGTAGATGAGCAGTTCTTC CASSQGHFVDEQFF TRBJ2-1 TRBV14 . .